This TCR beta chain emerged from a study of T cell repertoires in cytomegalovirus infection. Study-level information: Newly reported HLA-C-restricted and thoroughly characterized HLA-B-restricted CMV epitopes were employed. Notes on the study in general: Dominant in the ex vivo response were TCR beta clonotypes restricted by HLA-C and specific for CMV.

This clonotype was observed a few times. Antigen: not known. MiXCR was run by TCRdb on the reads, yielding one entry per CDR3 protein. The data contain 90,000 to 120,000 distinct CDR3 sequences, under 45% of them seen just once; the ten biggest clones take up about 74%. Germline V CDR1 and CDR2: MGHRA, YSYEKL. With 0 bases removed from V and 3 bases from J, the gap between germline ends came to 10 bases. This CDR3 is 15 amino acids long. The sequences come from CD8+ T cells from cultured PBMCs, collected from culture after CMV antigen stimulation. This clonotype originated in a human donor in good health (CMV status not recorded). Some clones in this sample may be carry-over from other donors' samples. The V and J genes are TRBV4-1 and TRBJ2-3; a possible D gene is TRBD2 (5 bases). CDR3 sequence reads: CASSQERGQTDTQYF. For the CDR3, the DNA is TGCGCCAGCAGCCAAGAACGGGGTCAAACAGATACGCAGTATTTT.